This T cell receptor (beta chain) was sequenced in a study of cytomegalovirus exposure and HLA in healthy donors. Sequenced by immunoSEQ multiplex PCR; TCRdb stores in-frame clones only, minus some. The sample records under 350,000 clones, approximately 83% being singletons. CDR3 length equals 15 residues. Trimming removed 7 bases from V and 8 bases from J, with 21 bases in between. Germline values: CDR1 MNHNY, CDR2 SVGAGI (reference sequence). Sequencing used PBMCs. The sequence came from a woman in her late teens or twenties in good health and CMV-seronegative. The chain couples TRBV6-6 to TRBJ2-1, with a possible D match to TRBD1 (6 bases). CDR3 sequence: CASNNDDRRIDEQFF. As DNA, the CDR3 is TGTGCCAGCAACAATGACGACAGGAGGATTGATGAGCAGTTCTTC.